Sequencing of this TCR beta chain was carried out in a study of cytotoxic CD8 clonotypes in ibrutinib-treated CLL. The CDR3 is made up of 14 amino acids. Germline-derived CDR1 and CDR2 are GTSNPN and SVGIG (reference sequence). Trimming shortened V by 4 bases and J by 6 bases, and 17 bases separated the two germline ends. Study-wide results and caveats: Treatment saw public clonotypes, which were uncommon, either contract or stay stable.

Using immunoSEQ multiplex PCR, the repertoire was profiled, and TCRdb retains in-frame clones only, with some absent. The sample has around 310,000 clones, roughly 85% seen once; the top ten hold 5% to 7%. This clone was detected once. Its target is unknown. This clonotype was obtained from a human donor with chronic lymphocytic leukemia. The material sequenced was PBMCs, taken before ibrutinib treatment. This rearrangement joins TRBV30 to TRBJ2-3, with D unclear. CDR3 DNA sequence: TGTGCCTGGACCAAGGGTAACCCAAGGGATACGCAGTATTTT. Translated, it gives CAWTKGNPRDTQYF.